The clone carrying this T cell receptor (beta chain) was seen once. CDR1 and CDR2 (germline): ENHRY, SYGVKD. CDR3 length: 15 amino acids. V gave up 0 bases and J gave up 5 bases, with 10 bases separating them. The authors' processing: Estimated nucleated cell counts came from reference gene primer amplification. The method was immunoSEQ multiplex PCR; TCRdb's version includes in-frame clones alone and lacks a portion of them. The D gene and trimming were derived from the DNA, and the V and J assignments and clone size from that table. The sample has approximately 100,000 clones; around 88% are singletons. This sample is part of a study of blood T cell repertoires in COVID-19. Study context: Sites across the United States, Italy and Spain contributed samples from acute and convalescent COVID-19. Nucleic acid was either cDNA or gDNA, and it came from T cells, B-cell-depleted T cells, or PBMCs.

The chain uses TRBV10-3 and TRBJ2-2, with D possibly matching TRBD1 (6 bases). The source material was peripheral blood. The clonotype comes from a human donor with acute or convalescent COVID-19. The donor label of this sample is uncertain. CDR3 nucleotide sequence: TGTGCCATCAGTGAGTCGAGTCAGGGGACCGGGGAGCTGTTTTTT. As protein: CAISESSQGTGELFF.